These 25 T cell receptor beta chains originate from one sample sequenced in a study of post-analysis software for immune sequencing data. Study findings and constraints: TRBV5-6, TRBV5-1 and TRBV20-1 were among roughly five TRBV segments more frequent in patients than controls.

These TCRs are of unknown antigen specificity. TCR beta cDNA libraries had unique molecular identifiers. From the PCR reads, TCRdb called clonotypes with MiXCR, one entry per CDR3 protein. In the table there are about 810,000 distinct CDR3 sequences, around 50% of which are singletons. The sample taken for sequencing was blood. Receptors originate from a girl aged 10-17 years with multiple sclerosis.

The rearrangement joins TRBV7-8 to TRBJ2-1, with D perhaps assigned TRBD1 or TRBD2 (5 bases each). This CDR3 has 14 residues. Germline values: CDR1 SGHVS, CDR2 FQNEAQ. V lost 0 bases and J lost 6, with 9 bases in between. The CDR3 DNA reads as TGTGCCAGCAGCTTAGCCAGGGACGGCAATGAGCAGTTCTTC. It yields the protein CASSLARDGNEQFF.

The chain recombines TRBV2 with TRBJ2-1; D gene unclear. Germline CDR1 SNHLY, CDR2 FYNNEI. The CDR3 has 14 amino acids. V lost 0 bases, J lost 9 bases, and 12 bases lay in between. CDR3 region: CASSEASPVFEQFF. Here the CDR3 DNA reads TGTGCCAGCAGTGAAGCTTCTCCCGTATTTGAGCAGTTCTTC.

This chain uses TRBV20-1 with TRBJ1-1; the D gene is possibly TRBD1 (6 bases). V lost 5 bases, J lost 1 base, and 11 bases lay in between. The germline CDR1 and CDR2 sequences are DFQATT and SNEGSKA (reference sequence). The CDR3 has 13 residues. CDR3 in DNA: TGCAGTGCTCTTCCGGGACAGAACACTGAAGCTTTCTTT. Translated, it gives CSALPGQNTEAFF.

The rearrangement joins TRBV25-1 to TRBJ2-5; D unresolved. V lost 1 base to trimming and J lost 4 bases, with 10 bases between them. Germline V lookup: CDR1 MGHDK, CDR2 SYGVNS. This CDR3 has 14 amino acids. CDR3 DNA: TGTGCCAGCAGTGAATTAGGTCTTTTAGAGACCCAGTACTTC. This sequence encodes CASSELGLLETQYF.

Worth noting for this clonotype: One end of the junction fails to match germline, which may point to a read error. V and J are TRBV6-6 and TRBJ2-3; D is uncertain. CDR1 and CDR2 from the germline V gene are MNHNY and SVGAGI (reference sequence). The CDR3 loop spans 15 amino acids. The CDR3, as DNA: TGTGCCAGCAGTTACTCCGGCACCAGCACACATACGCAGTATTTT. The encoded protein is CASSYSGTSTHTQYF.

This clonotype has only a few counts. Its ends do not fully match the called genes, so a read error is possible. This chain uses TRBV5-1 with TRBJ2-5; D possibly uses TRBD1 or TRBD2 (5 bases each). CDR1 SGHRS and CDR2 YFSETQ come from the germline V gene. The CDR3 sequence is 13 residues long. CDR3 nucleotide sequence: TGCGCCAGCAGCTCAGGACACCTACTCAGGGAGTTCTTC. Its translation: CASSSGHLLREFF.

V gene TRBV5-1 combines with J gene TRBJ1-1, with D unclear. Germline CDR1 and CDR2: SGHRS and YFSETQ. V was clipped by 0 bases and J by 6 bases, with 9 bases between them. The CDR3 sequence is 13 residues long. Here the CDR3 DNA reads TGCGCCAGCAGCTTGGGTATAGGGTCTGAAGCTTTCTTT. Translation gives CASSLGIGSEAFF.

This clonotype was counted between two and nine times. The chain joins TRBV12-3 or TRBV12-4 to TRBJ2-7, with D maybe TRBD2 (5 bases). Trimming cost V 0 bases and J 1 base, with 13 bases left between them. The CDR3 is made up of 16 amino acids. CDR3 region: CASSLADGRTSYEQYF. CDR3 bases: TGTGCCAGCAGTTTAGCGGACGGACGGACTTCCTACGAGCAGTACTTC.

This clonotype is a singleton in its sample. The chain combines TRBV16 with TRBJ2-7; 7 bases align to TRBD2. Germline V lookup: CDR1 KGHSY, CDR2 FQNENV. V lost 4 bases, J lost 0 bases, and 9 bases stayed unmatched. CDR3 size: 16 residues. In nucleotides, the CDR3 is TGTGCCAGCAGCCGAATCGGGGAGGGGATCTCCTACGAGCAGTACTTC. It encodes CASSRIGEGISYEQYF.

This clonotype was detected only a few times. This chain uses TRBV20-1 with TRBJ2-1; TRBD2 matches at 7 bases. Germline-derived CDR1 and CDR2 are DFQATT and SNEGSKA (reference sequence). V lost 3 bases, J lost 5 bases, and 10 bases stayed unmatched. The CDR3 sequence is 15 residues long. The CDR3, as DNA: TGCAGTGCTAGGGACTCCGGGAGGAACAACAATGAGCAGTTCTTC. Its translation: CSARDSGRNNNEQFF.

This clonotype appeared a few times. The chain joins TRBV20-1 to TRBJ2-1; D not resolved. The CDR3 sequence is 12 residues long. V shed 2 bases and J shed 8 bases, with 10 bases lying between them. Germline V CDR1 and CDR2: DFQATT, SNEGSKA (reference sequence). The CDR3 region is CSARWLVDEQFF. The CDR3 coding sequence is TGCAGTGCTAGATGGTTAGTCGATGAGCAGTTCTTC.

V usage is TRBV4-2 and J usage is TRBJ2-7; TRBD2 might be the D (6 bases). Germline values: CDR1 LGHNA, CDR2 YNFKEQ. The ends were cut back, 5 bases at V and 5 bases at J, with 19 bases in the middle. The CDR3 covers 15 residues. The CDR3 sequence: CASSTRTGVGHEQYF. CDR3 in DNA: TGTGCCAGCAGCACCCGGACGGGGGTAGGGCACGAGCAGTACTTC.

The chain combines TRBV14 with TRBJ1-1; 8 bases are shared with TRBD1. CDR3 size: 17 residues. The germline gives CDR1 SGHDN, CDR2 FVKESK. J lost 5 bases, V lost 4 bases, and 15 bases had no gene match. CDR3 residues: CASSRFRTGRGGTEAFF. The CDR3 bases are TGTGCCAGCAGCCGCTTTAGGACAGGGAGGGGGGGGACTGAAGCTTTCTTT.

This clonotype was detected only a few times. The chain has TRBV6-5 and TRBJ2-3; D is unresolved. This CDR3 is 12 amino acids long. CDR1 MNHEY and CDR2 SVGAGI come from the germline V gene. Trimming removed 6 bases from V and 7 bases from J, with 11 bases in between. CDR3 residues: CASSADGYTQYF. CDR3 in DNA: TGTGCCAGCAGCGCGGACGGGTATACGCAGTATTTT.

The DNA for the CDR3 is TGTGCCAGCAGCCAAGATCGGGGGATGGGATACGAGCAGTACTTC. It specifies CASSQDRGMGYEQYF. V usage is TRBV4-2 and J usage is TRBJ2-7; the D gene is possibly TRBD2 (6 bases). The germline CDR1 and CDR2 sequences are LGHNA and YNFKEQ. Deletions cut 0 bases from V and 4 bases from J, with 13 bases between. This CDR3 contains 15 residues.

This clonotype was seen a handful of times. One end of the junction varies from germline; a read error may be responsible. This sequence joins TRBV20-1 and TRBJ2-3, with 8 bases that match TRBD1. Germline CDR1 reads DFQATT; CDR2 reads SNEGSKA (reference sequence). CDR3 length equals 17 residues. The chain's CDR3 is CSANPPGGRKMTDMQYF. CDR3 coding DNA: TGCAGTGCCAACCCACCAGGGGGCCGAAAGATGACAGATATGCAGTATTTT.

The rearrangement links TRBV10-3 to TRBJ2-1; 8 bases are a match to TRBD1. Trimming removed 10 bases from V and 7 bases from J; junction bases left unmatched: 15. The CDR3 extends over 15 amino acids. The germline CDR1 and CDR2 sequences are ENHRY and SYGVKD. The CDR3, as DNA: TGTGCCACCGAAAGGACAGGGAATGTCGGGAATGAGCAGTTCTTC. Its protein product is CATERTGNVGNEQFF.

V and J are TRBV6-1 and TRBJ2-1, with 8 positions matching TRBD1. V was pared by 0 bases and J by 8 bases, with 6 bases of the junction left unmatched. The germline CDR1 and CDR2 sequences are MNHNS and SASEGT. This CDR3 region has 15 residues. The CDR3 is CASSEANRGSDEQFF. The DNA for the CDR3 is TGTGCCAGCAGTGAAGCTAACAGGGGGAGCGATGAGCAGTTCTTC.

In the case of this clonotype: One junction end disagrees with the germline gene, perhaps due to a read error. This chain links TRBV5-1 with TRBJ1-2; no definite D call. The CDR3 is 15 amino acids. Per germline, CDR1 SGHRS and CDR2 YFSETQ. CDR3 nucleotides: TGCGCCGGCAGCTTGCCCTCGAGTATCCCCAATGGCTACACCTTC. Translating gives CAGSLPSSIPNGYTF.

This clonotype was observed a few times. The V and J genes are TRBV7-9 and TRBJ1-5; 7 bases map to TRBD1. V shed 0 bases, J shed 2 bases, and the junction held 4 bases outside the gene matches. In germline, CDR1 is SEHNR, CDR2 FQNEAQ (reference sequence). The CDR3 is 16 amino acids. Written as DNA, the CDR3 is TGTGCCAGCAGCTTAGCAGGGGGCGCCGGCAATCAGCCCCAGCATTTT. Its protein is CASSLAGGAGNQPQHF.

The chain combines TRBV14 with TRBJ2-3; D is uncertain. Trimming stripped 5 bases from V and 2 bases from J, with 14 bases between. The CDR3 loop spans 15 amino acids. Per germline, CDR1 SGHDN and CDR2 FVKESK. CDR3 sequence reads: CASSDQDRYTDTQYF. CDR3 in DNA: TGTGCCAGCAGCGACCAGGACCGATACACAGATACGCAGTATTTT.

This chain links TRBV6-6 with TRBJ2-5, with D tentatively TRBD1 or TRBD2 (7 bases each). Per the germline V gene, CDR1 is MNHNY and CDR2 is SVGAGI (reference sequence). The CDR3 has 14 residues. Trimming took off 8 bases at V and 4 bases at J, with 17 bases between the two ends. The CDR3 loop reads CASGRGQRSETQYF. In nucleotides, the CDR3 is TGTGCCAGCGGGAGGGGACAGAGGTCAGAGACCCAGTACTTC.

The CDR3 region is CASSQEEGGANYGYTF. The CDR3 nucleotides read TGCGCCAGCAGCCAAGAAGAAGGGGGAGCTAACTATGGCTACACCTTC. This chain joins TRBV4-1 and TRBJ1-2, with D maybe TRBD1 (6 bases). The CDR3 consists of 16 residues. V shed 0 bases and J shed 0 bases, with 11 bases lying between them. Germline CDR1 MGHRA, CDR2 YSYEKL.

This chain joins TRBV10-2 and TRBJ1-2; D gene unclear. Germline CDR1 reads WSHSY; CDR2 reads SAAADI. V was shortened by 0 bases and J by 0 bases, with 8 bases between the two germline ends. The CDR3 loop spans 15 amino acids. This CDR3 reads CASSESRLTNYGYTF. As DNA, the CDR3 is TGCGCCAGCAGTGAGTCGAGGCTAACTAACTATGGCTACACCTTC.

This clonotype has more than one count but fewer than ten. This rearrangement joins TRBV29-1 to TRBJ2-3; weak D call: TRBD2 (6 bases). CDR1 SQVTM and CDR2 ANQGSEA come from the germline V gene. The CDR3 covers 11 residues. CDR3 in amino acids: CIFRGTDTQYF. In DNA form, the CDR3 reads TGCATCTTCCGGGGGACAGATACGCAGTATTTT.